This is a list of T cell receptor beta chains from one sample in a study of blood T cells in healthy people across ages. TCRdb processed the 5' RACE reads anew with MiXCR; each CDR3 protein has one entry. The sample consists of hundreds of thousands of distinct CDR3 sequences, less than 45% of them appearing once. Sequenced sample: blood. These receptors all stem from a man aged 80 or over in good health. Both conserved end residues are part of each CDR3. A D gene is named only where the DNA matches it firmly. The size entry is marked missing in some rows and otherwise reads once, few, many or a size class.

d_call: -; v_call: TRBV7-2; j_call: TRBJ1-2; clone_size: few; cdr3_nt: TGTGCCAGCAGCTTACAAGGGTATCTTGGCTACACCTTC; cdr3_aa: CASSLQGYLGYTF
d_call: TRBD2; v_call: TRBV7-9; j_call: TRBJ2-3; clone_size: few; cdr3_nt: TGTGCCAGCAGCTTCGTAGCGGGGGGCACAGATACGCAGTATTTT; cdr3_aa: CASSFVAGGTDTQYF
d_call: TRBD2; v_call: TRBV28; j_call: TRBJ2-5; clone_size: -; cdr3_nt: TGTGCCAGCAGCCCGGCGGTAGCGGGACGCTACAATGAGCAGTACTTC; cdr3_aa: CASSPAVAGRYNEQYF
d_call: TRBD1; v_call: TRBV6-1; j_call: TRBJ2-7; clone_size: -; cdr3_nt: TGTGCCAGCGATCACAGGGGCGTGGGCGAGCAGTACTTC; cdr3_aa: CASDHRGVGEQYF
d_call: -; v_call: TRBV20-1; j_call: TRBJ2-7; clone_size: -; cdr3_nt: TGCAGTGCTAGAGATGGGGGGGCGGGCGAGCAGTACTTC; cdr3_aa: CSARDGGAGEQYF
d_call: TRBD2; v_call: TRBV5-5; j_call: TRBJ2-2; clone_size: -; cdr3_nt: TGTGCCAGCAGGCAAGGGACTAGCGGGTTCACCGGGGAGCTGTTTTTT; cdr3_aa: CASRQGTSGFTGELFF
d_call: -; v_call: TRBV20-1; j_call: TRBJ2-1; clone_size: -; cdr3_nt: TGCAGTGCTTCCGAAGAGCAGTTCTTC; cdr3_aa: CSASEEQFF
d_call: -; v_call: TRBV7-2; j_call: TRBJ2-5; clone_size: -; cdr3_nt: TGTGCCAGCAGCTTGGGTGTGGCGGGGCCCGAAGAGACCCAGTACTTC; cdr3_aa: CASSLGVAGPEETQYF
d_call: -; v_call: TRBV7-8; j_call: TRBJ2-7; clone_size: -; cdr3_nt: TGTGCCAGCAGCTTAATAGCGGCCTACGAGCAGTACTTC; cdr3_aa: CASSLIAAYEQYF
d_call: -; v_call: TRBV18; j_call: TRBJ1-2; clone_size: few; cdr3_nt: TGTGCCAGCTCACCGGAACAGGTTAACTATGGCTACACCTTC; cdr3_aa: CASSPEQVNYGYTF
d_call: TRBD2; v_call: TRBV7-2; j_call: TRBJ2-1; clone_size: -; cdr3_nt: TGTGCCAGCAGCTCAGGACTAGCGGGAGTTATGAGTTCCTACAATGAGCAGTTCTTC; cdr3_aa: CASSSGLAGVMSSYNEQFF
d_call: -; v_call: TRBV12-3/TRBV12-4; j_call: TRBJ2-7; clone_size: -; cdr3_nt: TGTGCCAGCAGTTTAGGTCGGGGGGCTAACTACGAGCAGTACTTC; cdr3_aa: CASSLGRGANYEQYF
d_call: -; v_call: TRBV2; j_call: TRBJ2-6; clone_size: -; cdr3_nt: TGTGCCAGCCATCGCTCTGGGGCCAACGTCCTGACTTTC; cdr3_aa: CASHRSGANVLTF
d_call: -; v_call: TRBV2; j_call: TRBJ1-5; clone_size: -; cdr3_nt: TGTGCCAGCAGGCTCTCAGGAGACCAATATGGGCCCCAGCATTTT; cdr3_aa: CASRLSGDQYGPQHF
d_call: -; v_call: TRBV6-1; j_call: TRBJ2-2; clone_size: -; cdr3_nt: TGTGCCAGCAGTGCAGAAGGTCACTTTAGCACCGGGGAGCTGTTTTTT; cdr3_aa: CASSAEGHFSTGELFF
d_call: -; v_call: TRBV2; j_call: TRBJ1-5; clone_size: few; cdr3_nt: TGTGCCAGCAGTGAACTGATGGGCAATCAGCCCCAGCATTTT; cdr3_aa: CASSELMGNQPQHF
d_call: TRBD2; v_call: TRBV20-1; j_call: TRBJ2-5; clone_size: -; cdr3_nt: TGCAGTGCTCCCGATGGCGGGAGGGCCATGAAGACCCAGTACTTC; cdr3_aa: CSAPDGGRAMKTQYF
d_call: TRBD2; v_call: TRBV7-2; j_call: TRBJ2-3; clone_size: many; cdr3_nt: TGTGCCAGCAGCTTGCGGGGGGCTAGCGGGAGCACAGATACGCAGTATTTT; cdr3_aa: CASSLRGASGSTDTQYF
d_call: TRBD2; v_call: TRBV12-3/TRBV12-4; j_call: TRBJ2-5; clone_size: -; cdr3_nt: TGTGCCAGCAGTTTACTAGCGGGAGATCTTTACAATGAGCAGTACTTC; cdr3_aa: CASSLLAGDLYNEQYF
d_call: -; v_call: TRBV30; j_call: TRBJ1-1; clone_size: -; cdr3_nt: TGTGCCTGGAGTAGTCGGGCTACGCTATGGAACACTGAAGCTTTCTTT; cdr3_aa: CAWSSRATLWNTEAFF
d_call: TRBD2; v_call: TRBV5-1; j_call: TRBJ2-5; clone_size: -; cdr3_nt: TGCGCCAGCAGTCTAGCCCTAGCGGGGGGGCATGAGACCCAGTACTTC; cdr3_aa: CASSLALAGGHETQYF
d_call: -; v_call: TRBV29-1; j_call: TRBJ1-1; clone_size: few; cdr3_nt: TGCAGCGTTCGGGGGGCGGCTGAAGCTTTCTTT; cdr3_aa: CSVRGAAEAFF
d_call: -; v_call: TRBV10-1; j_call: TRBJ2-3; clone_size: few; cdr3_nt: TGCGCCACGTCGCAGCCAGCCAGAGGCAACACAGATACGCAGTATTTT; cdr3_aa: CATSQPARGNTDTQYF
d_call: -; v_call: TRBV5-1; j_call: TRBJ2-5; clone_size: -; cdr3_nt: TGCGCCAGCAGCGGGACATTCGATGAGCAGTACTTC; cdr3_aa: CASSGTFDEQYF
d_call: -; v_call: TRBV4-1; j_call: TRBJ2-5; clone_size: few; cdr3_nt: TGCGCCAGCAGCCACCCCCAAGGTACAGAGACCCAGTACTTC; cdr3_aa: CASSHPQGTETQYF
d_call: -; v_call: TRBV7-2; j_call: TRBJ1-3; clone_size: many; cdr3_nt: TGTGCCAGCAGCTACCCAGGGATATCTGGAAACACCATATATTTT; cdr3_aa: CASSYPGISGNTIYF
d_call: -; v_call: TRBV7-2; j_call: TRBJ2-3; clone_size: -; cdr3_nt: TGTGCCAGCAGCTTAAACAAAGGGCTAGATACGAAGTATTTT; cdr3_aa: CASSLNKGLDTKYF
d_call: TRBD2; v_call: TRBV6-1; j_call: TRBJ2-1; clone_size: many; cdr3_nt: TGTGCCAGCAGTGGGGACTATCACAATGAGCAGTTCTTC; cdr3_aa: CASSGDYHNEQFF
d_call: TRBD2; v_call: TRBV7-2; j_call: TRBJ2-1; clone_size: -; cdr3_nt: TGTGCCAGCAGGTTGGGGGCTAGCGGGGGATACTACAAGGAGCAGTTCTTC; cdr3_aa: CASRLGASGGYYKEQFF
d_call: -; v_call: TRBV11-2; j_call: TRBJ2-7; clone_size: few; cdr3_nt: TGTGCCAGCAGCCCCCAAATGGCCCTCTACGAGCAGTACTTC; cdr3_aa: CASSPQMALYEQYF
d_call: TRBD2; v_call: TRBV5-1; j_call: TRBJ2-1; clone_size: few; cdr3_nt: TGCGCCAGCAGCTGGTCTAGCGGGAGTATCTATGAGCAGTTCTTC; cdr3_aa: CASSWSSGSIYEQFF
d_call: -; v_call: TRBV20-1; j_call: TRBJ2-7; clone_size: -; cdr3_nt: TGCAGTGCTAGAGATGTGGAAGGTAGTCCTACAGGGTACCTCTACGAGCAGTACTTC; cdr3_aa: CSARDVEGSPTGYLYEQYF
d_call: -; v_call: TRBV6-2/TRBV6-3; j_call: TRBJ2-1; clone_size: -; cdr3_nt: TGTGCCAGCAGTGACGGGGAGTACAATGAGCAGTTCTTC; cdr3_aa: CASSDGEYNEQFF
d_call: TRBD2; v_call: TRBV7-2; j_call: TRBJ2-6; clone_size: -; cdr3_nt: TGTGCTACGGGGGGGTCTGGGGCCAACGTCCTGACTTTC; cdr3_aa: CATGGSGANVLTF
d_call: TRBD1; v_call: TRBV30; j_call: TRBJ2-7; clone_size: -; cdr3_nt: TGTGCCTGGAAAATCGGACAGGGGGGCGAGCAGTACTTC; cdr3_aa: CAWKIGQGGEQYF
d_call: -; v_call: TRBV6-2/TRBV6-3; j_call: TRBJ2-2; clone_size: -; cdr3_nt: TGTGCCACGCGCCGGGGGATGAACACCGGGGAGCTGTTTTTT; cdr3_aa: CATRRGMNTGELFF
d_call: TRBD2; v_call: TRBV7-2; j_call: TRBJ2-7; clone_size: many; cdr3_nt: TGTGCCAGCAGCTTAGCGAAAACTAGCGGGGGGACGGGTTACGAGCAGTACTTC; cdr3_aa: CASSLAKTSGGTGYEQYF
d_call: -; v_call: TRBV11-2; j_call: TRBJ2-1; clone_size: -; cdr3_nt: TGTGCCAGCAACTTAGATCCCGGCTACAATGAGCAGTTCTTC; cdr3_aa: CASNLDPGYNEQFF
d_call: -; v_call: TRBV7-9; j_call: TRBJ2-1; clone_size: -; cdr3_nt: TGTGCCAGCAGCCCCCAGCCCCTTGTGGGGGGTAACAATGAGCAGTTCTTC; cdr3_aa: CASSPQPLVGGNNEQFF
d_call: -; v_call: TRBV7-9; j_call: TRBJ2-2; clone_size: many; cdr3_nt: TGTGCCAGCAGCCGCGACAGTAGGACCGGGGAGCTGTTTTTT; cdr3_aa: CASSRDSRTGELFF
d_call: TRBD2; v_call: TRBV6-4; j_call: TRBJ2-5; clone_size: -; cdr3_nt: TGTGCCAGCAGTGGGCTAGCGGGGGTGTACCAAGAGACCCAGTACTTC; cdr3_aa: CASSGLAGVYQETQYF
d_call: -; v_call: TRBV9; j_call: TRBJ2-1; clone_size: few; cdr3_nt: TGTGCCAGCAGCGTAAGATCGGACGCGAACAATGAGCAGTTCTTC; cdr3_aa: CASSVRSDANNEQFF
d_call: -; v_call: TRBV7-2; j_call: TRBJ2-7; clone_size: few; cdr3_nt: TGTGCCAGCAGCCCCACACCGGGTCAGCACCGATACGAGCAGTACTTC; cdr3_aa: CASSPTPGQHRYEQYF
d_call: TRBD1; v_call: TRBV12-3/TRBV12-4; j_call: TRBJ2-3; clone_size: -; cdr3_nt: TGTGCCAGCAGCCTGGGACAGGGGGCTTCAGGGGATACGCAGTATTTT; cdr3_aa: CASSLGQGASGDTQYF
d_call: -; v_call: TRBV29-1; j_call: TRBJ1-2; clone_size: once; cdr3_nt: TGCAGCGTAATCCTTGGACGGAACTATGGCTACACCTTC; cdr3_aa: CSVILGRNYGYTF
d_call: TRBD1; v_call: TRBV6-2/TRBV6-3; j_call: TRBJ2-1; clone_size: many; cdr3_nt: TGTGCCAGCAGACGGACAGGGGGAGAAAATGAGCAGTTCTTC; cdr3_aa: CASRRTGGENEQFF
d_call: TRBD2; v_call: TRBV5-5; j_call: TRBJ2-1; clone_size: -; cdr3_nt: TGTGCCAGCAGCTTGGCCCTTAGGACTAGCGGGGTAGGGTTCTTC; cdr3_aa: CASSLALRTSGVGFF
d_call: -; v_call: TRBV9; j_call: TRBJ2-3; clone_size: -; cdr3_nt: TGTGCCAGCAGCGTCCTCACGGTCAGCACAGATACGCAGTATTTT; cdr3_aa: CASSVLTVSTDTQYF
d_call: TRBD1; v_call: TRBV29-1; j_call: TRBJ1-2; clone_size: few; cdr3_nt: TGCAGCGTGGTCACAGGGGTCGGCTACACCTTC; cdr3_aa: CSVVTGVGYTF
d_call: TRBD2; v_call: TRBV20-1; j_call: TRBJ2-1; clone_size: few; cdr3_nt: TGCAGTGCTAGTAGCGGGAGCACGCCCTTCGACAATGAGCAGTTCTTC; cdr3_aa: CSASSGSTPFDNEQFF
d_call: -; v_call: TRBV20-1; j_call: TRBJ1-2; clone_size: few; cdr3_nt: TGCAGTGCTATTGCAGGTGCCTATGGCTACACCTTC; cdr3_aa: CSAIAGAYGYTF